This entry features one TCR beta chain sequence. This sample was taken from a study of blood T cell repertoires in COVID-19. The repertoire was sequenced with immunoSEQ multiplex PCR; TCRdb's copy has only in-frame clones and lacks some. In the table there are under 250,000 clones, about 86% of which are singletons. The sample comprised peripheral blood. The receptor's source is a man aged 55 to 70 with acute or convalescent COVID-19.

The CDR3 loop is CASSLQDSYYGYTF. DNA for the CDR3: TGTGCCAGCAGCCTCCAGGACAGCTACTATGGCTACACCTTC. V usage is TRBV6-2 or TRBV6-3 and J usage is TRBJ1-2, with D tentatively TRBD1 (6 bases). V was shortened by 6 bases and J by 3 bases, with 14 bases between the two germline ends. The CDR3 totals 14 residues. The V gene's germline CDR1 is MNHEY and CDR2 SVGEGT.